This T cell receptor beta chain was profiled in a study of identical twins. TCRdb used MiXCR to reprocess the 5' RACE reads, holding one entry per CDR3 protein. The repertoire holds some 790,000 distinct CDR3 sequences, with about 18% as singletons. This clonotype was observed a few times. These data also featured in a second study, about T cells expressing NK-cell markers.

The receptor was derived from a woman between 18 and 29 years old in good health. The material sequenced was PBMCs.

The CDR3 here is CASSPWDRQETQYF. CDR3 nucleotides: TGCGCCAGCAGCCCGTGGGACAGGCAAGAGACCCAGTACTTC. The chain has TRBV5-1 and TRBJ2-5; TRBD1 matches 8 bases. This CDR3 has 14 amino acids. V gave up 4 bases and J gave up 2 bases; unmatched junction bases: 4. Germline V gene sequence: CDR1 SGHRS, CDR2 YFSETQ.